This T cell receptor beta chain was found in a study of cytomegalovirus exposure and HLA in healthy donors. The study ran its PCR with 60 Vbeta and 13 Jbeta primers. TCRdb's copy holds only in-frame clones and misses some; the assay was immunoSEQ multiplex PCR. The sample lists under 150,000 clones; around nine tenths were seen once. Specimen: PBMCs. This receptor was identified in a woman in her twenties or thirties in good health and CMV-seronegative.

CDR3 region: CASSLAGTGSHEQYF. The CDR3 coding sequence is TGTGCCAGCAGCTTGGCCGGGACAGGGAGTCACGAGCAGTACTTC. The rearrangement joins TRBV5-6 to TRBJ2-7, with TRBD1 matching 9 bases. The CDR3 runs to 15 residues. With V trimmed by 0 bases and J by 5 bases, 6 bases remained unmatched. Per the germline V gene, CDR1 is SGHDT and CDR2 is YYEEEE.